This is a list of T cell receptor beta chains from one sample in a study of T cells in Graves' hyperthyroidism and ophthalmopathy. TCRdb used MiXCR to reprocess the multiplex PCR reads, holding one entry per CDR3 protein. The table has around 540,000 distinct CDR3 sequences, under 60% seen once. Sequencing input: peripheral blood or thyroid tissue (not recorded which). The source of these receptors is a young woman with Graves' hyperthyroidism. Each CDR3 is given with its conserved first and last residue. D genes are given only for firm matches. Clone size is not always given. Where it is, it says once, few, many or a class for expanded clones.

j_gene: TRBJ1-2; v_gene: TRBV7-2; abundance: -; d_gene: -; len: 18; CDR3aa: CASSLVVSRTAPNYGYTF; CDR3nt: TGTGCCAGCAGCTTAGTAGTATCAAGAACGGCTCCTAACTATGGCTACACCTTC
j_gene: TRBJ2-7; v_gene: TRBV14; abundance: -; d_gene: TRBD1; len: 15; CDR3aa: CASGHRDRSIYEQYF; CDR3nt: TGTGCCAGCGGCCACCGGGACAGGTCGATCTACGAGCAGTACTTC
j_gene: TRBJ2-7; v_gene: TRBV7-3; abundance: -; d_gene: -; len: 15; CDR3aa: CASSQDRRPGYEQYF; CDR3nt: TGTGCCAGCAGCCAAGATCGCAGACCCGGCTACGAGCAGTACTTC
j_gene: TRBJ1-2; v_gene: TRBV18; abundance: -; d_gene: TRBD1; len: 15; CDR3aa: CASSPPGQGEDGYTF; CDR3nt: TGTGCCAGCTCACCACCCGGACAGGGGGAGGATGGCTACACCTTC
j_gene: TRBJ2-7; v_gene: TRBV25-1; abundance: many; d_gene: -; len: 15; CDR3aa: CASRHHSGSSYEQYF; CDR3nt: TGTGCCAGCAGACACCATAGCGGTAGCTCCTACGAGCAGTACTTC
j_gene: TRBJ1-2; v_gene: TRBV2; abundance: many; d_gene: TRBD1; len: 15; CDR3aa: CASTLDRGRSYGYTF; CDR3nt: TGTGCCAGCACCCTGGACAGGGGGCGAAGCTATGGCTACACCTTC
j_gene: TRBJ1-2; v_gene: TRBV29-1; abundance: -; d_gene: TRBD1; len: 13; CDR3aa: CSAAGNRGHGYTF; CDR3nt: TGCAGCGCAGCCGGGAACAGGGGGCATGGCTACACCTTC
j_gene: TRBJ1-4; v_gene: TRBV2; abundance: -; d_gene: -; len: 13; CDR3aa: CASGRTGAEKLFF; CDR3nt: TGTGCCAGCGGCAGGACTGGGGCTGAAAAACTGTTTTTT
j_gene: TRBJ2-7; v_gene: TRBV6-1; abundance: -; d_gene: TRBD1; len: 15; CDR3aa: CASSYRGTGEDEQYF; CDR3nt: TGTGCCAGCAGTTACCGCGGGACAGGGGAGGATGAGCAGTACTTC
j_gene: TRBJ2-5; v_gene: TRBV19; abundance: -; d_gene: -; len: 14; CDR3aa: CASGSPGIRETQYF; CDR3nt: TGTGCCAGTGGTTCGCCAGGGATTAGAGAGACCCAGTACTTC
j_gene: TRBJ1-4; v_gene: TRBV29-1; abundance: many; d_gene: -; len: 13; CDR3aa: CSVGQATNEKLFF; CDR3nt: TGCAGCGTTGGACAGGCAACTAATGAAAAACTGTTTTTT
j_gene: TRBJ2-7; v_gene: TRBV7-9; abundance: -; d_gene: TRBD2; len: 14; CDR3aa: CASSPGGTIGEQYF; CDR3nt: TGTGCCAGCAGCCCGGGGGGGACAATAGGAGAGCAGTACTTC
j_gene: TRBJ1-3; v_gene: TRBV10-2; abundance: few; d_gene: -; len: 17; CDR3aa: CASSDEVYRSSGNTIYF; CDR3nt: TGCGCCAGCAGTGATGAAGTCTATAGGAGCTCTGGAAACACCATATATTTT
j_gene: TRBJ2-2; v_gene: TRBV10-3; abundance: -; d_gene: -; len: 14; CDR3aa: CAISGAGNTGELFF; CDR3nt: TGTGCCATCAGTGGGGCCGGGAACACCGGGGAGCTGTTTTTT
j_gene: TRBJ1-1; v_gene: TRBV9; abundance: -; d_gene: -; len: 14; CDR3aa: CASSPAGIYTEAFF; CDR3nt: TGTGCCAGCAGTCCCGCCGGCATTTACACTGAAGCTTTCTTT
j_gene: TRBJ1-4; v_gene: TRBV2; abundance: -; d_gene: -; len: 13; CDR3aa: CASQVGLNEKLFF; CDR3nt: TGTGCCAGCCAGGTTGGGCTTAATGAAAAACTGTTTTTT
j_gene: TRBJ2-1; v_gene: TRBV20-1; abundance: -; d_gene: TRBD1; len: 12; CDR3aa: CSASQGTVEQFF; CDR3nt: TGCAGTGCTAGCCAAGGGACAGTCGAGCAGTTCTTC
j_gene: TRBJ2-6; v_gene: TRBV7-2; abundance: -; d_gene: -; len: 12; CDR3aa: CARSRGVNVLTF; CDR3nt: TGTGCCAGAAGCAGGGGGGTCAACGTCCTGACTTTC
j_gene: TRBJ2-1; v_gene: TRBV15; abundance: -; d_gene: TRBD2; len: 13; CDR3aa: CATRSGVYNEQFF; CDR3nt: TGTGCCACCAGGAGCGGGGTCTACAATGAGCAGTTCTTC
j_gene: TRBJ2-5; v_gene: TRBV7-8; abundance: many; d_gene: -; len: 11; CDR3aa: CASSLWQTQYF; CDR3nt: TGTGCCAGCAGCCTCTGGCAGACCCAGTACTTC
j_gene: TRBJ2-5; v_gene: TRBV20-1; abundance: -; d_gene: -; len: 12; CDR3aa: CSARDREETQYF; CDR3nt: TGCAGTGCTAGAGACAGGGAAGAGACCCAGTACTTC
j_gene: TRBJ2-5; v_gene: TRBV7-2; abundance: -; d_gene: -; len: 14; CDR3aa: CASSLGSVRETQYF; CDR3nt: TGTGCCAGCAGCTTAGGATCTGTACGAGAGACCCAGTACTTC
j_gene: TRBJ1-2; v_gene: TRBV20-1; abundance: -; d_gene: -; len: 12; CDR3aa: CSATSGTYDYTF; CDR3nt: TGCAGTGCCACTTCCGGGACCTATGACTACACCTTC
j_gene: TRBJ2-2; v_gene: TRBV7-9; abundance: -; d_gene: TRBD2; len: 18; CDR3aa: CASSQPGLAGTNTGELFF; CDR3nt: TGTGCCAGCAGCCAACCGGGACTAGCGGGGACGAACACCGGGGAGCTGTTTTTT
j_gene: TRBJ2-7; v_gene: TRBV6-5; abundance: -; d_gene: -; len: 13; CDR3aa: CASSEGTVYEQYF; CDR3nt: TGTGCCAGCAGTGAAGGTACAGTCTACGAGCAGTACTTC
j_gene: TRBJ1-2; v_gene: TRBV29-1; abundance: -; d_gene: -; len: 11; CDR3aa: CSAGAHYGYTF; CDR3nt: TGCAGCGCCGGGGCGCACTATGGCTACACCTTC
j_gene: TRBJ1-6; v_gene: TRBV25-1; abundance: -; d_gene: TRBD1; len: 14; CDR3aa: CASSERGRGSPLHF; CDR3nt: TGTGCCAGCAGTGAGAGGGGCAGGGGGTCACCCCTCCACTTT
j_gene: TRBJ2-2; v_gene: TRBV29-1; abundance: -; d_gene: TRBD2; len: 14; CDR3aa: CSVRGEVRTGELFF; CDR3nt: TGCAGCGTTCGGGGGGAAGTTCGAACCGGGGAGCTGTTTTTT
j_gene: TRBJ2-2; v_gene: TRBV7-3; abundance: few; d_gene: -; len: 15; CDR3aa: CASSLTVRMTGELFF; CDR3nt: TGTGCCAGCAGCTTAACGGTCAGAATGACCGGGGAGCTGTTTTTT
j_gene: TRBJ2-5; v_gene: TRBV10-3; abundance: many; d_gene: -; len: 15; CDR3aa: CAIKDGTEVGETQYF; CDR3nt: TGTGCCATCAAGGACGGGACGGAGGTGGGGGAGACCCAGTACTTC
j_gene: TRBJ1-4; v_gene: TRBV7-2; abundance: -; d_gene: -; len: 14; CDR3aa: CASTSPERNEKLFF; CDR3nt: TGTGCCAGCACCTCACCTGAGAGGAATGAAAAACTGTTTTTT
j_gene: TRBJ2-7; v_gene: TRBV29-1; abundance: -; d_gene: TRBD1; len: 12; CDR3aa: CSFGQGSYEQYF; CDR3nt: TGCAGCTTTGGACAGGGGTCCTACGAGCAGTACTTC